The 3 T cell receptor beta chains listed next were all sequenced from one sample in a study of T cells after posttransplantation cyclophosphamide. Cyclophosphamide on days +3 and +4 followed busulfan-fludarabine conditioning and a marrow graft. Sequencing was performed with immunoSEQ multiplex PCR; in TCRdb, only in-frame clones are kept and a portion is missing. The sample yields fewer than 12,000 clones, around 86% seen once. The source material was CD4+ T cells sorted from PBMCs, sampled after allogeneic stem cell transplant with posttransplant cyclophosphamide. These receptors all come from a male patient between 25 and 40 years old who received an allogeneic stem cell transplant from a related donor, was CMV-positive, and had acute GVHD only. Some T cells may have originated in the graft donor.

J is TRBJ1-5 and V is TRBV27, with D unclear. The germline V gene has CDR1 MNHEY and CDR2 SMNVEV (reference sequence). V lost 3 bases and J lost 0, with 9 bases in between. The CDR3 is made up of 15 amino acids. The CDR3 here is CASSFAGNSNQPQHF. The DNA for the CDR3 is TGTGCCAGCAGTTTCGCGGGTAATAGCAATCAGCCCCAGCATTTT.

CDR3 sequence reads: CASSLRAGGDLGYGYTF. CDR3 bases: TGTGCCAGCAGCTTGAGGGCAGGGGGAGATCTGGGCTATGGCTACACCTTC. This chain uses TRBV7-2 with TRBJ1-2; TRBD1 matches 7 bases. There are 17 residues in the CDR3. Per the germline V gene, CDR1 is SGHTA and CDR2 is FQGNSA. The ends lost 3 bases at V and 4 bases at J; junction bases unmatched: 14.

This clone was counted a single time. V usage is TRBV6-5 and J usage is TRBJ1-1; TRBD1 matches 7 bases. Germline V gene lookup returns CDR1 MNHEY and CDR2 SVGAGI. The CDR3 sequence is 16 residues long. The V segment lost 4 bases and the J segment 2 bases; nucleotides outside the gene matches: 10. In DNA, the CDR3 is TGTGCCAGCAGTTTCGGACAGGCGATATTCAACACTGAAGCTTTCTTT. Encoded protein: CASSFGQAIFNTEAFF.